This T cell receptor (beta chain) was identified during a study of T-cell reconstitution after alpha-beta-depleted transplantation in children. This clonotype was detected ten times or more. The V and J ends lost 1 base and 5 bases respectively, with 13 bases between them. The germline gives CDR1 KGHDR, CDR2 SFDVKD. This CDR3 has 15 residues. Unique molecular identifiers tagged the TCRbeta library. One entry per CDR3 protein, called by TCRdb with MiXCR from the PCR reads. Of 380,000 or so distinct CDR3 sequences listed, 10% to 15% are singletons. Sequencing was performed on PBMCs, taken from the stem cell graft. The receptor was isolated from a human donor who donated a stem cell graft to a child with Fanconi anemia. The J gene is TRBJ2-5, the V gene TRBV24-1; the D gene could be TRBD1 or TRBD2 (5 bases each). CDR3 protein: CATSDLSGPGETQYF. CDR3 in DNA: TGTGCCACCAGTGATTTATCGGGGCCGGGGGAGACCCAGTACTTC.